This entry describes one TCR beta chain. The antigen is unknown. Other DNA sequences in this sample translate to the same CDR3. The sample comes from a study of shared clonotypes between healthy human individuals. V lost 3 bases and J 2 bases, leaving 10 bases between the germline ends. Germline lookup yields CDR1 KGHSH and CDR2 LQKENI. The CDR3 runs to 14 residues. Findings and caveats of the study: At large depth, rarefaction still showed sorted-subset sequencing to be incomplete.

Here immunoSEQ multiplex PCR was the method, and the copy in TCRdb shows in-frame clones only, minus some. The data contain some 2,400,000 clones, 90% to 96% of them singletons. The sequence was obtained from a man between 18 and 35 years old in good health. Sequenced: naive CD4+ T cells sorted from blood. Specified subset: CD45RA+ positively selected. The chain recombines TRBV18 with TRBJ2-5, with D maybe TRBD2 (5 bases). The CDR3 region is CASSPPGLQETQYF. In nucleotides, the CDR3 is TGTGCCAGCTCACCTCCAGGACTGCAAGAGACCCAGTACTTC.